This entry lists 11 T cell receptor beta chains sequenced from one sample in a study of early T cells in non-severe SARS-CoV-2 infection. TCRdb reanalysed the 5' RACE reads using MiXCR and keeps one entry per CDR3 protein. The data show more than 85,000 distinct CDR3 sequences, around an eighth seen once. The source material was whole blood, sampled at baseline. The source is an adult who was a healthcare worker with PCR-confirmed SARS-CoV-2 infection or an uninfected control (not recorded which).

V gene TRBV6-5 combines with J gene TRBJ2-1, with D unclear. Between the trimmed V and J ends, which lost 10 bases and 4 bases, there was a span of 17 bases. Per the germline V gene, CDR1 is MNHEY and CDR2 is SVGAGI. The CDR3 is made up of 14 amino acids. Here the CDR3 DNA reads TGTGCCACCAACCCCCGGGCTGCTTACAATGAGCAGTTCTTC. This sequence encodes CATNPRAAYNEQFF.

This clonotype was recorded only once. The J gene is TRBJ1-2, the V gene TRBV6-1; D not resolved. The germline V gene encodes CDR1 MNHNS and CDR2 SASEGT. This CDR3 is 13 amino acids long. V was pared by 1 base and J by 3 bases, with 6 bases between. The CDR3 region is CASSEDSDYGYTF. DNA for the CDR3: TGTGCCAGCAGTGAAGATTCGGACTATGGCTACACCTTC.

This clonotype was recorded at least ten times. This chain joins TRBV6-2 or TRBV6-3 and TRBJ1-5, with TRBD1 matching over 8 bases. Germline V gives CDR1 MNHEY, CDR2 SVGEGT. V lost 5 bases, J lost 7 bases, and 7 bases stayed unmatched. This CDR3 is 14 amino acids long. The CDR3 here is CASSTDRGRQPQHF. The CDR3, as DNA: TGTGCCAGCAGTACCGACAGGGGTAGACAGCCCCAGCATTTT.

This clonotype was observed a handful of times. V and J are TRBV20-1 and TRBJ2-2; unclear D gene. The germline V and J ends were trimmed by 3 bases and 5 bases, with 7 bases remaining between them. CDR1 and CDR2 from the germline V gene are DFQATT and SNEGSKA (reference sequence). This CDR3 is 12 amino acids long. CDR3 DNA: TGCAGTGCTAGGAAATTGACCGGGGAGCTGTTTTTT. It is translated as CSARKLTGELFF.

This clonotype was seen more than once but under ten times. This rearrangement joins TRBV20-1 to TRBJ1-5, with TRBD1 as a possible D gene (5 bases). The CDR3 contains 11 residues. Per germline, CDR1 DFQATT and CDR2 SNEGSKA (reference sequence). V lost 6 bases to trimming and J lost 4 bases, with 7 bases between them. The CDR3 region is CSAAGNQPQHF. CDR3 DNA: TGCAGTGCGGCAGGGAATCAGCCCCAGCATTTT.

In its sample, this clonotype was seen many times. The V and J genes are TRBV7-9 and TRBJ2-7; D perhaps matches TRBD1 (6 bases). V lost 4 bases to trimming and J lost 4 bases, with 11 bases between them. This CDR3 comprises 13 residues. CDR1 and CDR2 from the germline V gene are SEHNR and FQNEAQ (reference sequence). The CDR3 reads CASSYRVSYEQYF. The CDR3 DNA reads TGTGCCAGCAGCTACAGGGTTAGTTACGAGCAGTACTTC.

This clonotype was observed at least ten times. The chain couples TRBV9 to TRBJ1-4; no clear D. The V gene's germline CDR1 is SGDLS and CDR2 YYNGEE. V dropped 2 bases and J dropped 7 bases, with 12 bases sitting between them. This CDR3 contains 14 residues. DNA of the CDR3: TGTGCCAGCAGCGTTAAAGGAACAGCTGAAAAACTGTTTTTT. Translation: CASSVKGTAEKLFF.

The chain is built from TRBV6-1 and TRBJ1-1, with a tentative D call TRBD1 (6 bases). The CDR3 covers 12 residues. The germline V and J ends were trimmed by 6 bases and 10 bases, with 15 bases remaining between them. CDR1 is MNHNS and CDR2 is SASEGT in the germline V gene. The CDR3 spells CASSSDSTGAFF. DNA for the CDR3: TGTGCCAGCAGCTCGGACAGTACGGGAGCTTTCTTT.

The chain links TRBV21-1 to TRBJ1-5. TRBV21-1 is a documented pseudogene. The CDR3 sequence is 13 residues long. The CDR3 here is CASSEGFGQPQHF. The CDR3 nucleotides read TGTGCCAGCAGCGAGGGTTTTGGTCAGCCCCAGCATTTT.

This chain joins TRBV5-7 and TRBJ2-5; no clear D. TRBV5-7 has ORF status, its function being uncertain. The CDR3 consists of 14 residues. V was trimmed by 4 bases and J by 3 bases, leaving 13 bases between them. CDR3 amino acids: CASSLHLEEETQYF. CDR3 nucleotides: TGTGCCAGCAGCCTACACTTAGAAGAAGAGACCCAGTACTTC.

The chain uses TRBV27 and TRBJ2-7; 8 bases agree with TRBD1. Trimming cost V 3 bases and J 0 bases; bases outside gene matches: 1. CDR3 length: 14 amino acids. Germline V gives CDR1 MNHEY, CDR2 SMNVEV (reference sequence). The chain's CDR3 is CASSFTGGSYEQYF. The DNA for the CDR3 is TGTGCCAGCAGTTTCACAGGGGGCTCCTACGAGCAGTACTTC.